These 30 T cell receptor beta chains were sequenced from one sample in a study of blood T cells in healthy people across ages (dated by TCRdb to the mid-2010s). Libraries were built with 5' RACE. Sequencer: Illumina HiSeq 2500. A second PCR of about 7 to 12 cycles was performed with a sample-barcoded 5' primer and a J-beta primer mix. The public sequencing data were trimmed at Q25 with fastp and processed into clonotypes with MiXCR by TCRdb, which kept only in-frame beta chains. Identical CDR3 protein sequences are pooled into one entry, listed with their most common genes and DNA. A total of roughly 1,800,000 distinct CDR3 sequences appear in this sample, around half of them only once. The ten largest clones add up to approximately 2% of the sample. Sequenced sample: blood. The receptor source for this set is a middle-aged woman in good health.

This clonotype was detected a few times. This sequence joins TRBV11-2 and TRBJ2-7; a possible D gene is TRBD2 (5 bases). The V gene lost 6 bases and the J gene lost 4 bases, with 13 bases spanning the gap. Germline-derived CDR1 and CDR2 are SGHAT and FQNNGV. The CDR3 loop spans 13 amino acids. DNA of the CDR3: TGTGCCAGCAGACCGGACGGGGATTACGAGCAGTACTTC. Its translation is CASRPDGDYEQYF.

The chain combines TRBV28 with TRBJ2-7, with D perhaps matching TRBD2 (5 bases). Looked up from germline, CDR1 is MDHEN and CDR2 is SYDVKM. Trimming took off 3 bases at V and 3 bases at J, with 15 bases between the two ends. This CDR3 spans 15 amino acids. This chain's CDR3 is CASSLPPGIYYEQYF. In nucleotides, the CDR3 is TGTGCCAGCAGTTTGCCCCCGGGGATTTACTACGAGCAGTACTTC.

The rearrangement uses TRBV28 and TRBJ2-5, with 7 bases fitting TRBD2. The germline CDR1 and CDR2 sequences are MDHEN and SYDVKM. J gave up 1 base and V 6 bases, and 8 bases lay outside the gene matches. The CDR3 is 15 amino acids. The CDR3 DNA is TGTGCCAGCAGGTACAGCGGGATGTTCCAAGAGACCCAGTACTTC. This sequence encodes CASRYSGMFQETQYF.

The rearrangement joins TRBV28 to TRBJ2-5; D gene uncertain. Germline lookup yields CDR1 MDHEN and CDR2 SYDVKM. The CDR3 contains 15 residues. V was trimmed by 6 bases and J by 5 bases, leaving 19 bases between them. The CDR3 bases are TGTGCCAGCAGGACCACGAGCCGTGAGAGGGAGACCCAGTACTTC. It translates to CASRTTSRERETQYF.

This clonotype appeared a few times. The chain joins TRBV7-2 to TRBJ1-2; no firm D call. The CDR3 consists of 15 residues. Germline V gives CDR1 SGHTA, CDR2 FQGNSA. V gave up 2 bases and J gave up 3 bases, with 13 bases separating them. The CDR3 region is CASSLSTGDHYGYTF. Written as DNA, the CDR3 is TGTGCCAGCAGCTTATCAACGGGTGACCACTATGGCTACACCTTC.

The chain joins TRBV9 to TRBJ1-1, with unresolved D. CDR1 SGDLS and CDR2 YYNGEE come from the germline V gene. The V gene lost 0 bases and the J gene lost 2 bases, with 8 bases spanning the gap. This CDR3 contains 14 residues. The CDR3 nucleotides are TGTGCCAGCAGCGTAGGACAACTAAACACTGAAGCTTTCTTT. Residues: CASSVGQLNTEAFF.

This clonotype was observed a few times. The gene calls are TRBV20-1 and TRBJ2-7; 12 bases are a match to TRBD2. CDR1 and CDR2 from the germline V gene are DFQATT and SNEGSKA (reference sequence). V was pared by 2 bases and J by 6 bases, with 8 bases of the junction left unmatched. The CDR3 is made up of 15 amino acids. The CDR3 region is CSARHLTSGGLEQYF. The CDR3 DNA reads as TGCAGTGCTAGACACCTCACTAGCGGGGGGCTCGAGCAGTACTTC.

The rearrangement joins TRBV7-2 to TRBJ1-2; 8 bases match TRBD1. CDR3 length: 16 amino acids. CDR1 and CDR2 from the germline V gene are SGHTA and FQGNSA. The junction had 9 bases not matched to a gene; V was cut back by 0 bases and J by 6 bases. The CDR3 protein is CASSLAPTGASHGYTF. The CDR3, as DNA: TGTGCCAGCAGCTTAGCCCCGACAGGGGCATCCCATGGCTACACCTTC.

This clonotype was found a few times. The genes are TRBV6-1 and TRBJ2-3, with 7 bases fitting TRBD1. Germline CDR1 reads MNHNS; CDR2 reads SASEGT. J lost 3 bases, V lost 1 base, and 4 bases had no gene match. CDR3 length: 15 amino acids. In DNA, the CDR3 is TGTGCCAGCAGTGAAGACAGGGGTAATACAGATACGCAGTATTTT. This gives the protein CASSEDRGNTDTQYF.

The rearrangement uses TRBV4-2 and TRBJ2-1; D not certain. Germline lookup yields CDR1 LGHNA and CDR2 YNFKEQ. This CDR3 has 14 residues. Trimming removed 1 base at V and 4 bases at J, with 8 bases between. DNA for the CDR3: TGTGCCAGCAGCCAAGTCCCACGGTACAATGAGCAGTTCTTC. Protein: CASSQVPRYNEQFF.

The rearrangement uses TRBV20-1 and TRBJ1-2, with 7 positions matching TRBD1. Germline loops: CDR1 DFQATT, CDR2 SNEGSKA (reference sequence). This CDR3 spans 14 amino acids. J was trimmed by 7 bases and V by 0 bases; bases with no gene match: 8. In DNA form, the CDR3 reads TGCAGTGCTAGAGAGATACAGGGGAGGGGTGGCTACACCTTC. Protein product: CSAREIQGRGGYTF.

The chain is built from TRBV7-2 and TRBJ1-5, with 11 bases that match TRBD1. This CDR3 is built from 15 residues. V shed 1 base, J shed 8 bases, and the junction held 4 bases outside the gene matches. Germline V gene lookup returns CDR1 SGHTA and CDR2 FQGNSA. The DNA for the CDR3 is TGTGCCAGCAGCTTAGGGACAGGGGGCGCGGAGCCCCAGCATTTT. It specifies CASSLGTGGAEPQHF.

This clonotype turned up a few times. The V gene is TRBV29-1, the J gene TRBJ2-1; D unclear. This CDR3 spans 11 amino acids. Trimming removed 4 bases at V and 7 bases at J, with 8 bases between. Germline V gene lookup returns CDR1 SQVTM and CDR2 ANQGSEA. The CDR3 sequence is CSVGVLNEQFF. The CDR3 bases are TGCAGCGTTGGGGTCTTAAATGAGCAGTTCTTC.

The J gene is TRBJ2-5, the V gene TRBV6-5, with D perhaps TRBD2 (6 bases). This CDR3 comprises 14 residues. The V gene's germline CDR1 is MNHEY and CDR2 SVGAGI. Trimming cost V 2 bases and J 5 bases, with 12 bases left between them. The CDR3 loop reads CASSYGTRGETQYF. In nucleotides, the CDR3 is TGTGCCAGCAGTTACGGTACCCGGGGGGAGACCCAGTACTTC.

This sequence joins TRBV9 and TRBJ1-1; maybe TRBD1 (5 bases). The length of the CDR3 is 16 residues. Trimming left V 0 bases short and J 4 bases short, with 16 bases between. Per germline, CDR1 SGDLS and CDR2 YYNGEE. The CDR3 sequence is CASSVVEGFGATEAFF. CDR3 bases: TGTGCCAGCAGCGTAGTCGAGGGGTTCGGGGCCACTGAAGCTTTCTTT.

V is TRBV7-9 and J is TRBJ1-6; perhaps TRBD1 as D (5 bases). Germline lookup yields CDR1 SEHNR and CDR2 FQNEAQ (reference sequence). The CDR3 has 17 residues. The germline V and J ends were trimmed by 5 bases and 0 bases, with 14 bases remaining between them. The CDR3 coding sequence is TGTGCCAGCAGCGTACCCGCAGGGAGCTCCTATAATTCACCCCTCCACTTT. Translating it yields CASSVPAGSSYNSPLHF.

The chain recombines TRBV23-1 with TRBJ2-6; possibly TRBD1 for D (5 bases). TRBV23-1 is placed among ORFs of uncertain function. The ends were cut back, 2 bases at V and 2 bases at J, with 10 bases in the middle. The CDR3 extends over 16 amino acids. The CDR3 loop reads CASSQGSGTGANVLTF. In nucleotides, the CDR3 is TGCGCCAGCAGTCAAGGGTCAGGGACTGGGGCCAACGTCCTGACTTTC.

The chain recombines TRBV27 with TRBJ1-1, with D perhaps TRBD1 (5 bases). V dropped 6 bases and J dropped 8 bases, with 13 bases sitting between them. This CDR3 comprises 12 residues. Germline V lookup: CDR1 MNHEY, CDR2 SMNVEV (reference sequence). This CDR3 is CASSRPGGEAFF. The CDR3 DNA sequence: TGTGCCAGCAGCCGCCCCGGGGGGGAAGCTTTCTTT.

This clonotype was detected a few times. J is TRBJ2-1 and V is TRBV20-1, with D unresolved. The CDR3 is made up of 9 amino acids. CDR1 DFQATT and CDR2 SNEGSKA come from the germline V gene (reference sequence). V shed 4 bases and J shed 6 bases, with 1 base lying between them. The CDR3 DNA follows: TGCAGTGCTATCAATGAGCAGTTCTTC. This gives the protein CSAINEQFF.

V and J are TRBV12-5 and TRBJ2-5, with 7 bases aligning to TRBD1. The V and J ends lost 4 bases and 0 bases, in that order; junction bases with no gene match: 2. The CDR3 loop spans 14 amino acids. Looked up from germline, CDR1 is LGHNT and CDR2 is FRNRAP. Here the CDR3 reads CASGSDRDQETQYF. The CDR3 DNA follows: TGTGCTAGTGGTTCTGACAGGGACCAAGAGACCCAGTACTTC.

The V gene is TRBV7-2, the J gene TRBJ1-2; D is uncertain. Germline V gene sequence: CDR1 SGHTA, CDR2 FQGNSA. This CDR3 is 14 amino acids long. V gave up 5 bases and J gave up 5 bases, with 15 bases separating them. The CDR3 sequence is CASSLLAPSYGYTF. The CDR3 DNA sequence: TGTGCCAGCAGCCTCCTTGCTCCGTCTTATGGCTACACCTTC.

This rearrangement joins TRBV6-5 to TRBJ2-3; the match to TRBD2 covers 8 bases. V lost 8 bases to trimming and J lost 0 bases; unmatched junction nucleotides: 1. The germline gives CDR1 MNHEY, CDR2 SVGAGI. The CDR3 spans 13 residues. The CDR3 spells CASREGSTDTQYF. The CDR3 DNA reads as TGTGCCAGCCGGGAGGGGAGCACAGATACGCAGTATTTT.

The V gene is TRBV28, the J gene TRBJ2-6; 7 bases are shared with TRBD1. From germline, CDR1 is MDHEN and CDR2 SYDVKM. Germline trimming cut 6 bases from V and 0 bases from J; bases unmatched to any gene: 5. This CDR3 spans 16 amino acids. CDR3 coding DNA: TGTGCCAGCAGGGGGACAGCCACCTCTGGGGCCAACGTCCTGACTTTC. Translation gives CASRGTATSGANVLTF.

The CDR3 DNA follows: TGCGCCAGCAGCCCCGGCGGGGAGGCGTCCTATAATTCACCCCTCCACTTT. Translation gives CASSPGGEASYNSPLHF. The V and J genes are TRBV4-1 and TRBJ1-6; D ambiguous. This CDR3 has 17 residues. Germline V gives CDR1 MGHRA, CDR2 YSYEKL. V was pared by 4 bases and J by 1 base, with 14 bases between.

The chain employs TRBV7-2 and TRBJ2-3; 13 positions agree with TRBD2. The germline gives CDR1 SGHTA, CDR2 FQGNSA. V gave up 4 bases and J gave up 0 bases; unmatched junction bases: 10. This CDR3 contains 19 residues. The CDR3 bases are TGTGCCAGCAGCTCCCTGGGACTAGCGGGGTCCACTAGCACAGATACGCAGTATTTT. As protein: CASSSLGLAGSTSTDTQYF.

A single count supports this clonotype. The CDR3, as DNA: TGCAGTGCTAGTTCTAGCAGGGGGCCCATCAATGAGCAGTTCTTC. It is translated as CSASSSRGPINEQFF. The chain couples TRBV20-1 to TRBJ2-1; 8 nucleotides align to TRBD1. Germline CDR1 DFQATT, CDR2 SNEGSKA (reference sequence). The CDR3 contains 15 residues. V was clipped by 3 bases and J by 6 bases; unmatched bases: 10.

The chain couples TRBV28 to TRBJ2-7; D is uncertain. The J call could be wrong; TRBJ2-4 is a better fit for the DNA end. CDR1 and CDR2 from the germline V gene are MDHEN and SYDVKM. The CDR3 contains 15 residues. The CDR3 DNA reads TGTGCCAGCAGTTTACCCGGATCGGGCAAAAACATTCAGTACTTC. Amino acids: CASSLPGSGKNIQYF.

The CDR3 loop reads CASTKTGARSAEQYF. The CDR3 nucleotides read TGTGCCAGCACCAAAACGGGGGCGAGGAGTGCCGAGCAGTACTTC. The rearrangement uses TRBV6-5 and TRBJ2-7; D possibly uses TRBD1 or TRBD2 (6 bases each). The V end was cut by 7 bases, the J end by 6 bases, with 22 bases between. The CDR3 runs to 15 residues. Germline assignment: CDR1 MNHEY and CDR2 SVGAGI.

V is TRBV7-2 and J is TRBJ1-4; TRBD1 agrees at 8 bases. CDR1 SGHTA and CDR2 FQGNSA come from the germline V gene. The V segment lost 5 bases and the J segment 7 bases; nucleotides outside the gene matches: 6. The CDR3 runs 14 residues. The CDR3 protein is CASSRDRLAEKLFF. CDR3 nucleotides: TGTGCCAGCAGCCGGGACAGGCTCGCTGAAAAACTGTTTTTT.

The V call is TRBV5-1, the J call TRBJ1-1; D is perhaps TRBD1 (6 bases). The germline CDR1 and CDR2 sequences are SGHRS and YFSETQ. This CDR3 has 15 residues. Trimming took off 0 bases at V and 1 base at J, with 10 bases between the two ends. This CDR3 is CASSLGGRPNTEAFF. In DNA, the CDR3 is TGCGCCAGCAGCTTGGGGGGGCGGCCGAACACTGAAGCTTTCTTT.